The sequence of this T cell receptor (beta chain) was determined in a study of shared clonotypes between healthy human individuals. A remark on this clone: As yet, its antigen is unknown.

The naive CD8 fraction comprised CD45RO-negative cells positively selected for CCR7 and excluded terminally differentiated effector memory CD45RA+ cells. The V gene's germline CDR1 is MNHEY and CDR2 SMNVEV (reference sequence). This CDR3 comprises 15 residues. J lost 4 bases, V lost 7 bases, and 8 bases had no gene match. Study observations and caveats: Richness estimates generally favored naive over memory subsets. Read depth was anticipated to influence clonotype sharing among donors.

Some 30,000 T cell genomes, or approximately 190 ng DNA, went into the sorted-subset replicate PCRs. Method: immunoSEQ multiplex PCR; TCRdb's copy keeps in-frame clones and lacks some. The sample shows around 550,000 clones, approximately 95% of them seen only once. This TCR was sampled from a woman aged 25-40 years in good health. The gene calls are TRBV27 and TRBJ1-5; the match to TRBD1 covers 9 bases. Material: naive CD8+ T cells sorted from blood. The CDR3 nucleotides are TGTGCCAGCATGGACAGGGGAATGAGGAATCAGCCCCAGCATTTT. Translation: CASMDRGMRNQPQHF.